A single sample is the source of the 26 T cell receptor beta chains below, sequenced in a study of control samples from healthy donors and cancer patients. Data came from immunoSEQ multiplex PCR; TCRdb stores just in-frame clones and leaves some out. The table records around 130,000 clones, about 90% of them present only once. Sample: PBMCs. Receptor source: a man aged 45-65 years with head and neck cancer.

This clone appeared a single time. This chain connects TRBV5-6 to TRBJ1-2; possible D gene TRBD1, 5 bases. Trimming pared 0 bases from V and 2 bases from J, leaving 11 bases between. The CDR3 spans 15 residues. Germline V lookup: CDR1 SGHDT, CDR2 YYEEEE. This chain's CDR3 is CASSLGGVGNYGYTF. Here the CDR3 DNA reads TGTGCCAGCAGCTTGGGGGGCGTGGGGAACTATGGCTACACCTTC.

J is TRBJ1-1 and V is TRBV6-1; D unclear. There are 11 residues in the CDR3. CDR1 and CDR2 (germline): MNHNS, SASEGT. V lost 2 bases and J lost 4, with 2 bases in between. The CDR3 region has the DNA TGTGCCAGCAGTGAATTCACTGAAGCTTTCTTT. This translates into CASSEFTEAFF.

Here the CDR3 DNA reads TGTGCCAGTAGAGAGGGCCCCCCAGAGAACTATGGCTACACCTTC. Residues: CASREGPPENYGYTF. This chain links TRBV19 with TRBJ1-2, with D unresolved. The CDR3 consists of 15 residues. Germline values: CDR1 LNHDA, CDR2 SQIVND (reference sequence). V was trimmed by 6 bases and J by 2 bases, leaving 16 bases between them. Combining the CDR3 with reference TRBV19 and TRBJ1-2 gives the whole variable domain DGGITQSPKYLFRKEGQNVTLSCEQNLNHDAMYWYRQDPGQGLRLIYYSQIVNDFQKGDIAEGYSVSREKKESFPLTVTSAQKNPTAFYLCASREGPPENYGYTFGSGTRLTVV.

The gene calls are TRBV29-1 and TRBJ2-1; 9 nucleotides line up with TRBD1. Losses at the gene ends were 3 bases for V and 1 base for J; bases not matched to a gene: 4. The germline V gene encodes CDR1 SQVTM and CDR2 ANQGSEA. The CDR3 totals 15 residues. CDR3 sequence: CSVEGQGESYNEQFF. CDR3 DNA: TGCAGCGTTGAGGGACAGGGAGAATCCTACAATGAGCAGTTCTTC.

This clone was detected once. The chain is built from TRBV18 and TRBJ2-2, with 13 nucleotides matching TRBD2. CDR1 is KGHSH, CDR2 LQKENI, per germline. This CDR3 region has 20 residues. Trimming removed 4 bases from V and 3 bases from J; junction bases left unmatched: 14. The DNA of the CDR3 is TGTGCCAGCTCACTCGCCTTAACTAGCGGGAGGGCCGCCGACACCGGGGAGCTGTTTTTT. Protein: CASSLALTSGRAADTGELFF.

This sequence joins TRBV28 and TRBJ1-1; maybe TRBD1 (6 bases). The CDR3 spans 11 residues. The V end was cut by 8 bases, the J end by 10 bases, with 14 bases between. The germline gives CDR1 MDHEN, CDR2 SYDVKM. CDR3 coding DNA: TGTGCCAGCGGACAGACCATGGGAGCTTTCTTT. This translates into CASGQTMGAFF.

The rearrangement links TRBV28 to TRBJ2-7, with 9 bases fitting TRBD1. The CDR3 is 16 residues long. Germline V lookup: CDR1 MDHEN, CDR2 SYDVKM. V was pared by 5 bases and J by 1 base, with 9 bases of the junction left unmatched. CDR3 sequence (DNA): TGTGCCAGCAGTACACCGGGACAGGGAGATTCCTACGAGCAGTACTTC. Its protein product is CASSTPGQGDSYEQYF.

V gene TRBV12-3 or TRBV12-4 combines with J gene TRBJ2-3; D remains unclear. CDR3 length: 11 amino acids. V lost 1 base to trimming and J lost 8 bases, with 4 bases between them. In DNA, the CDR3 is TGTGCCAGCAGTTTAGTACGTACGCAGTATTTT. Its protein product is CASSLVRTQYF.

This clone was observed a few times. The chain combines TRBV18 with TRBJ2-7; 7 bases align to TRBD1. V shed 5 bases and J 0 bases; nucleotides not matched to a gene: 1. The CDR3 runs to 13 residues. CDR1 and CDR2 from the germline V gene are KGHSH and LQKENI. The CDR3 DNA reads TGTGCCAGCTCAGCAGGGGGCTCCTACGAGCAGTACTTC. Protein product: CASSAGGSYEQYF.

The chain combines TRBV5-6 with TRBJ1-4; D is perhaps TRBD1 (5 bases). CDR1 SGHDT and CDR2 YYEEEE come from the germline V gene. The length of the CDR3 is 16 residues. V was trimmed by 0 bases and J by 8 bases, leaving 17 bases between them. The CDR3 is CASSLGTWPKDEKLFF. In DNA form, the CDR3 reads TGTGCCAGCAGCTTGGGGACATGGCCCAAAGACGAAAAACTGTTTTTT.

The chain couples TRBV6-2 or TRBV6-3 to TRBJ2-5; 12 nucleotides agree with TRBD2. Germline V gene sequence: CDR1 MNHEY, CDR2 SVGEGT. V lost 6 bases and J lost 4; bases outside the gene matches: 6. CDR3 size: 15 residues. The CDR3, as DNA: TGTGCCAGCAGCCACGTGACTAGCGGGAGAGAGACCCAGTACTTC. Residues: CASSHVTSGRETQYF.

This rearrangement joins TRBV11-2 to TRBJ1-3; perhaps TRBD1 as D (5 bases). The CDR3 extends over 16 amino acids. Germline values: CDR1 SGHAT, CDR2 FQNNGV. Trimming left V 5 bases short and J 2 bases short, with 16 bases between. The CDR3 bases are TGTGCCAGCAGCCTCACCGCCAGGGACCCTGGAAACACCATATATTTT. It encodes CASSLTARDPGNTIYF.

This chain connects TRBV5-3 to TRBJ2-5; 9 positions agree with TRBD1. TRBV5-3 is an open reading frame, and its role is uncertain. The trim removed 0 bases at V and 4 bases at J, leaving 13 bases unmatched. The CDR3 is made up of 18 amino acids. The CDR3 loop reads CARSLAGLTGGKGETQYF. The DNA of the CDR3 is TGTGCCAGAAGCTTGGCGGGCCTGACAGGGGGTAAGGGAGAGACCCAGTACTTC.

The V and J genes are TRBV3-1 (or the pseudogene TRBV3-2) and TRBJ2-5, with D unresolved. Germline CDR1 LGHDT, CDR2 YNNKEL (reference sequence). V was shortened by 2 bases and J by 9 bases, with 16 bases between the two germline ends. This CDR3 has 14 residues. CDR3: CASSQQTALLAQYF. DNA of the CDR3: TGTGCCAGCAGCCAACAAACCGCCTTACTGGCCCAGTACTTC.

This clone appeared a few times. This chain links TRBV6-1 with TRBJ2-7; D gene unclear. CDR1 and CDR2 (germline): MNHNS, SASEGT. Trimming shortened V by 0 bases and J by 3 bases, and 9 bases separated the two germline ends. The CDR3 is 14 residues long. CDR3 in DNA: TGTGCCAGCAGTGAAGCCATGGTTGTCTACGAGCAGTACTTC. This gives the protein CASSEAMVVYEQYF.

This chain uses TRBV4-1 with TRBJ2-7; TRBD1 agrees at 8 bases. The CDR3 is 17 residues long. CDR1 is MGHRA, CDR2 YSYEKL, per germline. Trimming removed 0 bases from V and 1 base from J; junction bases left unmatched: 8. CDR3 DNA sequence: TGCGCCAGCAGCCAAGATCCCGGGACAGGACATTCCTACGAGCAGTACTTC. Encoded protein: CASSQDPGTGHSYEQYF.

V usage is TRBV2 and J usage is TRBJ2-5; TRBD2 aligns across 8 bases. V was pared by 7 bases and J by 6 bases, with 10 bases of the junction left unmatched. From germline, CDR1 is SNHLY and CDR2 FYNNEI. The CDR3 is 14 residues long. CDR3 region: CASTVFGRAQTQYF. CDR3 DNA sequence: TGTGCCAGCACGGTTTTCGGGAGGGCCCAGACCCAGTACTTC. Filled out from reference TRBV2 and TRBJ2-5, the complete variable domain reads EPEVTQTPSHQVTQMGQEVILRCVPISNHLYFYWYRQILGQKVEFLVSFYNNEISEKSEIFDDQFSVERPDGSNFTLKIRSTKLEDSAMYFCASTVFGRAQTQYFGPGTRLLVL.

The V and J genes are TRBV11-2 and TRBJ2-1, with TRBD1 matching 7 bases. This CDR3 has 14 amino acids. Germline CDR1 and CDR2: SGHAT and FQNNGV. V trimming: 7 bases; J trimming: 8 bases; junction bases outside the gene matches: 11. The CDR3 DNA sequence: TGTGCCAGCACCTACCGACAGGGAGTGCATGAGCAGTTCTTC. Amino acids: CASTYRQGVHEQFF.

This clone is a singleton in its sample. The rearrangement uses TRBV2 and TRBJ2-5; a possible D gene is TRBD1 (6 bases). Trimming took 2 bases from V and 0 from J, leaving 10 bases between them. This CDR3 comprises 15 residues. Germline V gene data show CDR1 as SNHLY and CDR2 as FYNNEI. CDR3 bases: TGTGCCAGCAGTGAAAGGACAGCCTACCAAGAGACCCAGTACTTC. This translates into CASSERTAYQETQYF. Filled out from reference TRBV2 and TRBJ2-5, the complete variable domain reads EPEVTQTPSHQVTQMGQEVILRCVPISNHLYFYWYRQILGQKVEFLVSFYNNEISEKSEIFDDQFSVERPDGSNFTLKIRSTKLEDSAMYFCASSERTAYQETQYFGPGTRLLVL.

This chain uses TRBV9 with TRBJ1-4; no firm D call. The CDR3 covers 15 residues. Germline V gives CDR1 SGDLS, CDR2 YYNGEE. The ends were cut back, 0 bases at V and 5 bases at J, with 11 bases in the middle. CDR3 protein: CASSVGGGINEKLFF. CDR3 nucleotide sequence: TGTGCCAGCAGCGTAGGGGGAGGCATCAATGAAAAACTGTTTTTT. Full variable domain (remainder filled in from reference TRBV9 and TRBJ1-4): DSGVTQTPKHLITATGQRVTLRCSPRSGDLSVYWYQQSLDQGLQFLIQYYNGEERAKGNILERFSAQQFPDLHSELNLSSLELGDSALYFCASSVGGGINEKLFFGSGTQLSVL.

The chain uses TRBV9 and TRBJ1-1; D gene uncertain. Germline CDR1 reads SGDLS; CDR2 reads YYNGEE. This CDR3 has 13 amino acids. V lost 7 bases to trimming and J lost 4 bases, with 14 bases between them. The CDR3, as DNA: TGTGCCAGCGCCGCGGGCCGGGGCACTGAAGCTTTCTTT. Protein sequence: CASAAGRGTEAFF.

This clone turned up a few times. The chain is built from TRBV9 and TRBJ2-3; the match to TRBD2 covers 11 bases. Germline values: CDR1 SGDLS, CDR2 YYNGEE. J gave up 2 bases and V 3 bases, and 5 bases lay outside the gene matches. The CDR3 length is 16 residues. The CDR3 nucleotides read TGTGCCAGCAGCGAGACTAGCGGGGCTTACACAGATACGCAGTATTTT. Translation gives CASSETSGAYTDTQYF.

The rearrangement uses TRBV2 and TRBJ1-5; 9 bases are shared with TRBD1. Trimming removed 7 bases from V and 1 base from J; junction bases left unmatched: 5. Germline CDR1 SNHLY, CDR2 FYNNEI. The CDR3 length is 15 residues. The CDR3 coding sequence is TGTGCCAGCACCGAGACAGGGGGGAGCAATCAGCCCCAGCATTTT. Its translation is CASTETGGSNQPQHF.

This chain connects TRBV18 to TRBJ1-4, with 7 bases fitting TRBD1. The CDR3 is made up of 14 amino acids. J was trimmed by 4 bases and V by 5 bases; bases with no gene match: 4. CDR1 and CDR2 from the germline V gene are KGHSH and LQKENI. This CDR3 reads CASSSGTDNEKLFF. In DNA form, the CDR3 reads TGTGCCAGCTCATCCGGGACAGATAATGAAAAACTGTTTTTT.

The chain combines TRBV5-5 with TRBJ1-3; D possibly corresponds to TRBD1 (6 bases). This CDR3 has 18 amino acids. Trimming stripped 4 bases from V and 2 bases from J, with 22 bases between. Germline V gives CDR1 SGHKS, CDR2 YYEKEE (reference sequence). CDR3: CASSQSGGANIPGNTIYF. As DNA, the CDR3 is TGTGCCAGCAGCCAAAGTGGGGGGGCTAACATCCCTGGAAACACCATATATTTT.

On this clone: At one end, the junction sequence differs from germline, possibly due to a read error. The chain joins TRBV11-3 to TRBJ1-1; the D is unclear. Germline V gene data show CDR1 as SGHNT and CDR2 as YENEEA. The CDR3 is 12 residues long. The CDR3 is CASSLGNSEAFF. In nucleotides, the CDR3 is TGTGCCAGCAGCTTAGGGAACTCTGAAGCTTTCTTT.